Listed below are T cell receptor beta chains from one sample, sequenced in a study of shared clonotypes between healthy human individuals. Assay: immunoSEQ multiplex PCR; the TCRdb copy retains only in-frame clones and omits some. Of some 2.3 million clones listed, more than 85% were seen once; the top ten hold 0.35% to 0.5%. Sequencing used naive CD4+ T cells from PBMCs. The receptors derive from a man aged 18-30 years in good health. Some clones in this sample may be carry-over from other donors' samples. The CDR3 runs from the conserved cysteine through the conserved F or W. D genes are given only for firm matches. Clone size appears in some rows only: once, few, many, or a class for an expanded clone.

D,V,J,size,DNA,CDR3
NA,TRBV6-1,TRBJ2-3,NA,TGTGCCAGCAGTGAAGTGCAAACAGATACGCAGTATTTT,CASSEVQTDTQYF
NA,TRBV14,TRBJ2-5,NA,TGTGCCAGCAGCCAAGATGTCAACCAAGAGACCCAGTACTTC,CASSQDVNQETQYF
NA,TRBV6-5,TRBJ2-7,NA,TGTGCCAGCAGTTACAACGCACCAACCTACGAGCAGTACTTC,CASSYNAPTYEQYF
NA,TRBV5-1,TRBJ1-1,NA,TGCGCCAGCAGCTTGGGAGACCTTGCCGTGAGGCAGCAGCCTCTGAACACTGAAGCTTTCTTT,CASSLGDLAVRQQPLNTEAFF
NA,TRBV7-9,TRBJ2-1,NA,TGTGCCAGCAGCTCCGCACAGGTTGAGCAGTTCTTC,CASSSAQVEQFF
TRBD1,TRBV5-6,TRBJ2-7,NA,TGTGCCAGCAGCGTTGGGGACAGGGGCACCGCCTACGAGCAGTACTTC,CASSVGDRGTAYEQYF
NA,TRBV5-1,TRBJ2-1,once,TGCGCCAGCAGCTTAACGACGAGCTCCTACAATGAGCAGTTCTTC,CASSLTTSSYNEQFF
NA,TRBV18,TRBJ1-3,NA,TGTGCCAGCTCACCCGAGGGATCTGGAAACACCATATATTTT,CASSPEGSGNTIYF
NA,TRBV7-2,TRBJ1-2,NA,TGTGCCAGCAGCCCCGACAGAACTAACTATGGCTACACCTTC,CASSPDRTNYGYTF
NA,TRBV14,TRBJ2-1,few,TGTGCCAGCAGCCAAGGGACATCTCGGCAGTTCTTC,CASSQGTSRQFF
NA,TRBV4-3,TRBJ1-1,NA,TGCGCCAGCAGCCAAGATTATGGGGCCGGAACTGAAGCTTTCTTT,CASSQDYGAGTEAFF
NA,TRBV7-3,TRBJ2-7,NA,TGTGCCAGCAGCTTAACCAGGGAGTCCTACGAGCAGTACTTC,CASSLTRESYEQYF
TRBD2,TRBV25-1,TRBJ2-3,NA,TGTGCCAGGTCCGACGGGACTAGTCTTTTAGATACGCAGTATTTT,CARSDGTSLLDTQYF
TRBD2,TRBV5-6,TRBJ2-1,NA,TGTGCCAGCAGCTTGGGACTAGCGGGACCCAAATTCTTC,CASSLGLAGPKFF
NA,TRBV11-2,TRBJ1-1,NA,TGTGCCAGCAGCTTCACAGGGCCGGACACTGAAGCTTTCTTT,CASSFTGPDTEAFF
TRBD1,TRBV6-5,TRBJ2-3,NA,TGTGCCTGTAACTCAGGGGGCTTAGGAAAAGATACGCAGTATTTT,CACNSGGLGKDTQYF
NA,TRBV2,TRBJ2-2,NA,TGTGCCAGCAGTGGCCAGGGAGTCGGGGAGCTGTTTTTT,CASSGQGVGELFF
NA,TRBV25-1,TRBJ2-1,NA,TGTGCCAGCAGTCGGCAGGGCCTCTACAATGAGCAGTTCTTC,CASSRQGLYNEQFF
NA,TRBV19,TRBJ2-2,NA,TGTGCCAGTAGTGATGCGGGGGCGGTCACCGGGGAGCTGTTTTTT,CASSDAGAVTGELFF
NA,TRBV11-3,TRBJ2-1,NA,TGTGCCAGCTCAGCAGAAGGGGGCTCCTACAATGAGCAGTTCTTC,CASSAEGGSYNEQFF
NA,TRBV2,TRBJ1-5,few,TGTGCCAGCAGTGTCGGAACCAATCAGCCCCAGCATTTT,CASSVGTNQPQHF
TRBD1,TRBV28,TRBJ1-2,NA,TGTGCCAGCACCCTAGGGGATGGGACAGGCTATGGCTACACCTTC,CASTLGDGTGYGYTF
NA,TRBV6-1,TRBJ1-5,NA,TGTGCCAGCAGTGTACAGGTTGCAAGCAATCAGCCCCAGCATTTT,CASSVQVASNQPQHF
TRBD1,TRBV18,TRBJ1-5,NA,TGTGCCAGCTCACCCGGACAGGGGAGTAACCAGCCCCAGCATTTT,CASSPGQGSNQPQHF
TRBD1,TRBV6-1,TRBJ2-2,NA,TGTGCCAGCAGTGGGGACAGGGGCTCGAACACCGGGGAGCTGTTTTTT,CASSGDRGSNTGELFF
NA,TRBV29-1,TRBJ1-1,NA,TGCAGCGTTGCAACGGTAGGGGGAGGGTACACTGAAGCTTTCTTT,CSVATVGGGYTEAFF